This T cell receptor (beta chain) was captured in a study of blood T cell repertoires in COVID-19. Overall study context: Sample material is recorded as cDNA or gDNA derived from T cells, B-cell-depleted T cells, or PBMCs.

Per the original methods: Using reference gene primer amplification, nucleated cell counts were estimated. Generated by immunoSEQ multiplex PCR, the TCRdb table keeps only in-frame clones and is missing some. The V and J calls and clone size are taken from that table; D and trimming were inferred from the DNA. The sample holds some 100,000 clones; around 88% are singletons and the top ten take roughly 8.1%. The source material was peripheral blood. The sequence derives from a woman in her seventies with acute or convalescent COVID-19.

The CDR3 sequence is CAWSQGVPEQYF. In DNA, the CDR3 is TGTGCCTGGAGTCAGGGGGTTCCCGAGCAGTACTTC. The chain is built from TRBV30 and TRBJ2-7; 7 bases line up with TRBD1. J gave up 6 bases and V 2 bases, and 4 bases lay outside the gene matches. The CDR3 sequence is 12 residues long. Germline V gives CDR1 GTSNPN, CDR2 SVGIG (reference sequence).